The 31 T cell receptor beta chains in this list originate from one sample, sequenced in a study of blood T cell repertoires in COVID-19. Repertoires were generated with immunoSEQ multiplex PCR, while TCRdb's copy carries only in-frame clones and drops some. The repertoire holds 200,000 or so clones, with about four fifths as singletons. Sequencing was performed on PBMCs or T cells enriched from blood (not recorded which). The receptors come from a woman aged 50 to 60 who had been exposed to COVID-19.

The CDR3 region has the DNA TGTGCCAGCAGCTTAGACGGAGATGGTGACACTGAAGCTTTCTTT. Its protein is CASSLDGDGDTEAFF. The rearrangement joins TRBV11-3 to TRBJ1-1; D not resolved. V lost 0 bases and J 3 bases, leaving 11 bases between the germline ends. CDR1 is SGHNT, CDR2 YENEEA, per germline. This CDR3 contains 15 residues.

This clone was seen just once. V is TRBV6-1 and J is TRBJ2-3, with D possibly matching TRBD1 (6 bases). Germline V lookup: CDR1 MNHNS, CDR2 SASEGT. The CDR3 runs 15 residues. V shed 3 bases and J shed 2 bases, with 12 bases lying between them. CDR3 DNA sequence: TGTGCCAGCAGTGATAGGAACAGGGACACAGATACGCAGTATTTT. Encoded protein: CASSDRNRDTDTQYF.

The genes are TRBV5-8 and TRBJ1-1; TRBD1 is a possible D gene (5 bases). This CDR3 has 12 residues. The V gene's germline CDR1 is SGHTS and CDR2 YDEGEE. The V and J ends lost 2 bases and 10 bases respectively, with 12 bases between them. CDR3 protein: CASSFSREGAFF. The CDR3 nucleotides are TGTGCCAGCAGCTTCAGCAGGGAGGGAGCTTTCTTT.

The chain joins TRBV7-9 to TRBJ1-4; 7 bases align to TRBD1. Germline CDR1 and CDR2: SEHNR and FQNEAQ (reference sequence). CDR3 length: 15 residues. J was trimmed by 8 bases and V by 3 bases; bases with no gene match: 9. This CDR3 reads CASSLGDRLLEKLFF. The CDR3, as DNA: TGTGCCAGCAGCTTGGGGGACAGACTTCTCGAAAAACTGTTTTTT.

The chain joins TRBV19 to TRBJ1-1; TRBD1 agrees at 9 bases. The V and J ends lost 3 bases and 0 bases, in that order; junction bases with no gene match: 2. There are 15 residues in the CDR3. The germline V gene encodes CDR1 LNHDA and CDR2 SQIVND (reference sequence). The CDR3 DNA sequence: TGTGCCAGTAGTATTGGGGACAGGGTGAACACTGAAGCTTTCTTT. As protein: CASSIGDRVNTEAFF.

V gene TRBV5-1 combines with J gene TRBJ2-5; TRBD2 matches 13 bases. Germline V gene data show CDR1 as SGHRS and CDR2 as YFSETQ. CDR3 size: 18 residues. Trimming cost V 2 bases and J 4 bases; bases outside gene matches: 11. CDR3 region: CASSLQRLAGGSGETQYF. The DNA for the CDR3 is TGCGCCAGCAGCTTACAAAGACTAGCGGGGGGCTCAGGAGAGACCCAGTACTTC.

V and J are TRBV12-3 or TRBV12-4 and TRBJ1-1, with D tentatively TRBD1 (5 bases). This CDR3 has 11 amino acids. V lost 6 bases to trimming and J lost 8 bases, with 10 bases between them. The CDR3 nucleotides read TGTGCCAGCAGCCAGGGTTGGGAAGCTTTCTTT. It is translated as CASSQGWEAFF.

This clone has a single count. The CDR3 here is CASSPDRGINTEAFF. CDR3 coding DNA: TGTGCCAGCAGCCCGGACAGGGGGATCAACACTGAAGCTTTCTTT. This chain uses TRBV7-8 with TRBJ1-1, with TRBD1 matching over 10 bases. The V gene's germline CDR1 is SGHVS and CDR2 FQNEAQ. The CDR3 runs 15 residues. Trimming cost V 5 bases and J 2 bases; bases outside gene matches: 5.

This rearrangement joins TRBV4-3 to TRBJ1-4; tentatively, D is TRBD1 (6 bases). CDR3 size: 16 residues. The germline gives CDR1 LGHNA, CDR2 YSLEER. Trimming removed 4 bases at V and 7 bases at J, with 19 bases between. The CDR3 spells CASSPYGTGIGEKLFF. The CDR3 bases are TGCGCCAGCAGCCCCTACGGTACAGGGATTGGTGAAAAACTGTTTTTT.

The chain uses TRBV6-5 and TRBJ2-2, with no clear D. The germline CDR1 and CDR2 sequences are MNHEY and SVGAGI. The CDR3 covers 15 residues. The V gene lost 6 bases and the J gene lost 7 bases, with 18 bases spanning the gap. The CDR3 nucleotides are TGTGCCAGCAGGCTTCTTAATACAGACCACGGGGAGCTGTTTTTT. Translating it yields CASRLLNTDHGELFF.

This clone was picked up a small number of times. V usage is TRBV7-9 and J usage is TRBJ1-1, with D possibly matching TRBD1 (5 bases). Per germline, CDR1 SEHNR and CDR2 FQNEAQ (reference sequence). CDR3 length equals 15 residues. V gave up 1 base and J gave up 4 bases, with 13 bases separating them. The CDR3 protein is CASSLGFGGPTEAFF. In nucleotides, the CDR3 is TGTGCCAGCAGCTTAGGTTTCGGGGGACCCACTGAAGCTTTCTTT.

The chain combines TRBV28 with TRBJ2-1; 8 nucleotides line up with TRBD1. The CDR3 has 15 residues. The V gene end was trimmed by 6 bases and the J gene end by 7 bases; junction bases not matched to a gene: 11. The germline CDR1 and CDR2 sequences are MDHEN and SYDVKM. The CDR3 region has the DNA TGTGCCAGCAGCCAAACCGGGACAGGTGATAATGAGCAGTTCTTC. Amino acid sequence: CASSQTGTGDNEQFF.

This clone was found a few times. This sequence joins TRBV14 and TRBJ1-4; 8 positions match TRBD1. The length of the CDR3 is 19 residues. In germline, CDR1 is SGHDN, CDR2 FVKESK. V lost 0 bases, J lost 8 bases, and 17 bases stayed unmatched. The CDR3 region has the DNA TGTGCCAGCAGCCAAGATCTGAGGCCAGGGGGCAGACAACGGGAAAAACTGTTTTTT. Translating it yields CASSQDLRPGGRQREKLFF. Complete variable domain (other parts from reference TRBV14 and TRBJ1-4): EAGVTQFPSHSVIEKGQTVTLRCDPISGHDNLYWYRRVMGKEIKFLLHFVKESKQDESGMPNNRFLAERTGGTYSTLKVQPAELEDSGVYFCASSQDLRPGGRQREKLFFGSGTQLSVL.

The chain combines TRBV5-3 with TRBJ2-5; 7 bases are a match to TRBD1. TRBV5-3 carries the ORF label, with uncertain function. The CDR3 extends over 17 amino acids. The junction had 15 bases not matched to a gene; V was cut back by 5 bases and J by 2 bases. CDR3 protein: CARSIGAQGDPQETQYF. For the CDR3, the DNA is TGTGCCAGAAGTATTGGGGCCCAGGGGGATCCGCAAGAGACCCAGTACTTC.

J is TRBJ2-1 and V is TRBV27; the match to TRBD2 covers 8 bases. The germline V gene encodes CDR1 MNHEY and CDR2 SMNVEV (reference sequence). The J segment lost 4 bases and the V segment lost 6 bases, leaving 8 bases of the junction unmatched. The CDR3 has 15 residues. The CDR3 DNA sequence: TGTGCCAGCAGCCAAAGCGGGGGCGCTTACAATGAGCAGTTCTTC. Its protein product is CASSQSGGAYNEQFF.

This clone was seen more than once but under ten times. V gene TRBV13 combines with J gene TRBJ2-3; D might be TRBD2 (6 bases). The CDR3 loop spans 15 amino acids. V dropped 6 bases and J dropped 0 bases, with 13 bases sitting between them. Germline V lookup: CDR1 PRHDT, CDR2 FYEKMQ (reference sequence). CDR3 nucleotide sequence: TGTGCCAGCAGGGATCTAGCGTTTAGCACAGATACGCAGTATTTT. Translation gives CASRDLAFSTDTQYF.

The gene calls are TRBV7-2 and TRBJ2-1; 8 bases fit TRBD2. This CDR3 has 15 amino acids. Germline V lookup: CDR1 SGHTA, CDR2 FQGNSA. The J segment lost 7 bases and the V segment lost 5 bases, leaving 10 bases of the junction unmatched. CDR3 in amino acids: CASSPSRGGRNEQFF. The CDR3 DNA reads as TGTGCCAGCAGCCCCAGTCGGGGGGGAAGGAATGAGCAGTTCTTC.

The table lists this clone with a count of one. V and J are TRBV27 and TRBJ2-3, with 8 nucleotides matching TRBD1. The CDR3 runs 13 residues. J was trimmed by 12 bases and V by 5 bases; bases with no gene match: 10. The germline CDR1 and CDR2 sequences are MNHEY and SMNVEV (reference sequence). The CDR3 here is CASSGMRTGSQYF. The CDR3 DNA reads as TGTGCCAGCAGTGGGATGAGGACAGGGAGCCAGTATTTT.

This rearrangement joins TRBV27 to TRBJ2-1; 14 bases agree with TRBD2. CDR1 MNHEY and CDR2 SMNVEV come from the germline V gene (reference sequence). Trimming at V came to 5 bases and at J to 4 bases, leaving 7 bases not matched to a gene. The CDR3 is 17 amino acids. This CDR3 is CASSGPTSGGVYNEQFF. The CDR3 bases are TGTGCCAGCAGTGGCCCGACTAGCGGGGGGGTATACAATGAGCAGTTCTTC.

The V call is TRBV19, the J call TRBJ2-3; no definite D call. Germline CDR1 and CDR2: LNHDA and SQIVND (reference sequence). V lost 3 bases, J lost 2 bases, and 9 bases lay in between. CDR3 length equals 14 residues. CDR3 region: CASSMTFYTDTQYF. The CDR3 bases are TGTGCCAGTAGTATGACTTTTTACACAGATACGCAGTATTTT.

CDR3 sequence (DNA): TGTGCCAGCAGCTTGGACGGCAGGACTTATGGCTACACCTTC. It codes for CASSLDGRTYGYTF. J is TRBJ1-2 and V is TRBV5-6; the D is unclear. The CDR3 has 14 amino acids. The V gene lost 0 bases and the J gene lost 5 bases, with 11 bases spanning the gap. Germline CDR1 reads SGHDT; CDR2 reads YYEEEE.

The CDR3 region has the DNA TGTGCCAGCAGCCCGCGTCCTTCTCCTAATGAAAAACTGTTTTTT. It encodes CASSPRPSPNEKLFF. The chain links TRBV7-2 to TRBJ1-4; D not resolved. V shed 5 bases and J shed 3 bases, with 13 bases lying between them. The CDR3 is 15 residues long. Per germline, CDR1 SGHTA and CDR2 FQGNSA.

Here the CDR3 reads CASSYNGAEQFF. CDR3 nucleotide sequence: TGTGCCAGCAGTTACAATGGGGCAGAGCAGTTCTTC. This chain connects TRBV6-5 to TRBJ2-1, with TRBD1 as a possible D gene (5 bases). V was shortened by 2 bases and J by 10 bases, with 9 bases between the two germline ends. The CDR3 has 12 amino acids. Germline V CDR1 and CDR2: MNHEY, SVGAGI.

The chain joins TRBV10-1 to TRBJ2-3; 12 bases are a match to TRBD2. With V trimmed by 6 bases and J by 12 bases, 7 bases remained unmatched. Germline V gene lookup returns CDR1 WNHNN and CDR2 SYGVQD (reference sequence). The CDR3 has 13 residues. This CDR3 reads CASRPSGGGGQYF. Written as DNA, the CDR3 is TGCGCCAGCAGACCTAGCGGGGGGGGCGGCCAGTATTTT.

The V and J genes are TRBV5-4 and TRBJ2-3, with 8 positions matching TRBD1. The germline V gene has CDR1 SGHNT and CDR2 YYREEE (reference sequence). After removal of 4 bases from V and 4 bases from J, the junction contained 5 bases not matched to a gene. The CDR3 runs 14 residues. Written as DNA, the CDR3 is TGTGCCAGCAGCCCCGGACAGGGAGCAGATACGCAGTATTTT. The encoded protein is CASSPGQGADTQYF. The variable domain in full, completed from reference TRBV5-4 and TRBJ2-3, reads ETGVTQSPTHLIKTRGQQVTLRCSSQSGHNTVSWYQQALGQGPQFIFQYYREEENGRGNFPPRFSGLQFPNYSSELNVNALELDDSALYLCASSPGQGADTQYFGPGTRLTVL.

V and J are TRBV10-3 and TRBJ2-1, with 8 bases aligning to TRBD1. CDR3 length: 15 amino acids. V gave up 4 bases and J gave up 5 bases; unmatched junction bases: 7. Germline values: CDR1 ENHRY, CDR2 SYGVKD. The CDR3 sequence: CAISARGLVDNEQFF. The CDR3 DNA is TGTGCCATCAGTGCCAGGGGGCTGGTGGACAATGAGCAGTTCTTC.

The V call is TRBV6-2 or TRBV6-3, the J call TRBJ1-1, with D hard to call. Germline values: CDR1 MNHEY, CDR2 SVGEGT. This CDR3 has 15 amino acids. V lost 2 bases, J lost 0 bases, and 10 bases lay in between. This chain's CDR3 is CASSYDPELNTEAFF. In DNA, the CDR3 is TGTGCCAGCAGTTACGATCCGGAGTTGAACACTGAAGCTTTCTTT.

The chain couples TRBV6-1 to TRBJ1-6, with no clear D. The CDR3 has 13 residues. V lost 1 base, J lost 7 bases, and 5 bases lay in between. CDR1 and CDR2 from the germline V gene are MNHNS and SASEGT. For the CDR3, the DNA is TGTGCCAGCAGTGAAGAGGAGAATTCACCCCTCCACTTT. This codes for CASSEEENSPLHF.

V usage is TRBV14 and J usage is TRBJ1-5; possibly TRBD1 for D (5 bases). Between the trimmed V and J ends, which lost 3 bases and 5 bases, there was a span of 14 bases. CDR1 SGHDN and CDR2 FVKESK come from the germline V gene. This CDR3 spans 15 amino acids. For the CDR3, the DNA is TGTGCCAGCAGCCATCGCGCGGGGGGAGATCAGCCCCAGCATTTT. As protein: CASSHRAGGDQPQHF.

This clone turned up a few times. The V and J genes are TRBV19 and TRBJ1-2; tentatively, D is TRBD1 (5 bases). V lost 7 bases to trimming and J lost 0 bases, with 15 bases between them. The CDR3 spans 15 residues. CDR1 LNHDA and CDR2 SQIVND come from the germline V gene (reference sequence). The CDR3 region is CASTPRGSANYGYTF. The CDR3 DNA follows: TGTGCCAGTACCCCTCGGGGGAGCGCTAACTATGGCTACACCTTC.

The rearrangement joins TRBV28 to TRBJ2-5; 11 bases are shared with TRBD2. The CDR3 extends over 16 amino acids. V trimming: 5 bases; J trimming: 2 bases; junction bases outside the gene matches: 7. CDR1 is MDHEN, CDR2 SYDVKM, per germline. The CDR3 DNA reads as TGTGCCAGCAGTACCCTAGCGGGGGGCTATCAAGAGACCCAGTACTTC. Protein: CASSTLAGGYQETQYF.